Below, 17 T cell receptor beta chains from the same sample are listed, as sequenced in a study of blood T cell repertoires in COVID-19. Sequenced by immunoSEQ multiplex PCR; TCRdb stores in-frame clones only, minus some. The sample yields 110,000 or so clones, around three quarters seen once. Sequenced input: peripheral blood. Every receptor here comes from a human donor in a cohort sampled during active or convalescent COVID-19.

The V gene is TRBV28, the J gene TRBJ1-6; TRBD1 matches 8 bases. V dropped 5 bases and J dropped 6; count of bases not matched to a gene: 12. The CDR3 sequence is 17 residues long. Looked up from germline, CDR1 is MDHEN and CDR2 is SYDVKM. This CDR3 is CASSHLFARGLNSPLHF. The CDR3 bases are TGTGCCAGCAGTCACCTCTTCGCCAGGGGGCTTAATTCACCCCTCCACTTT.

The rearrangement links TRBV27 to TRBJ2-1; 8 positions agree with TRBD1. In germline, CDR1 is MNHEY, CDR2 SMNVEV (reference sequence). CDR3 size: 18 residues. The J segment lost 0 bases and the V segment lost 1 base, leaving 8 bases of the junction unmatched. CDR3 nucleotide sequence: TGTGCCAGCAGTTTATTTCAGACAGGGGCCCACTCCTACAATGAGCAGTTCTTC. It is translated as CASSLFQTGAHSYNEQFF.

V and J are TRBV9 and TRBJ1-2; 7 positions agree with TRBD1. V dropped 3 bases and J dropped 4; count of bases not matched to a gene: 12. There are 16 residues in the CDR3. CDR1 is SGDLS and CDR2 is YYNGEE in the germline V gene. Here the CDR3 DNA reads TGTGCCAGCAGCGACGCCCGTAAGGGGGCTGGCTATGGCTACACCTTC. This encodes CASSDARKGAGYGYTF.

The gene calls are TRBV18 and TRBJ1-2; maybe TRBD1 (6 bases). CDR3 length equals 15 residues. V was cut by 3 bases and J by 4 bases, with 15 bases left in between. CDR1 and CDR2 from the germline V gene are KGHSH and LQKENI. This chain's CDR3 is CASSPRQDSGYGYTF. The CDR3 coding sequence is TGTGCCAGCTCACCTAGACAGGATAGTGGCTATGGCTACACCTTC. Combining the CDR3 with reference TRBV18 and TRBJ1-2 gives the whole variable domain NAGVMQNPRHLVRRRGQEARLRCSPMKGHSHVYWYRQLPEEGLKFMVYLQKENIIDESGMPKERFSAEFPKEGPSILRIQQVVRGDSAAYFCASSPRQDSGYGYTFGSGTRLTVV.

The V call is TRBV28, the J call TRBJ2-1; a weak D match, TRBD1 (6 bases). Germline V gene lookup returns CDR1 MDHEN and CDR2 SYDVKM. V lost 1 base, J lost 4 bases, and 11 bases lay in between. This CDR3 is 15 amino acids long. DNA for the CDR3: TGTGCCAGCAGTTTATCTGGGGGCCAATACAATGAGCAGTTCTTC. Encoded protein: CASSLSGGQYNEQFF.

The chain has TRBV7-9 and TRBJ1-1, with 8 bases identical to TRBD1. The CDR3 is 15 amino acids. Germline V gives CDR1 SEHNR, CDR2 FQNEAQ (reference sequence). V dropped 4 bases and J dropped 5; count of bases not matched to a gene: 9. CDR3 sequence: CASSYPRDRLTEAFF. Written as DNA, the CDR3 is TGTGCCAGCAGCTACCCCCGGGACAGGTTGACTGAAGCTTTCTTT.

The chain recombines TRBV7-2 with TRBJ2-5; 11 nucleotides line up with TRBD2. CDR1 SGHTA and CDR2 FQGNSA come from the germline V gene. The junction had 3 bases not matched to a gene; V was cut back by 1 base and J by 5 bases. The CDR3 runs 15 residues. The CDR3: CASSLDTSGSETQYF. Written as DNA, the CDR3 is TGTGCCAGCAGCTTAGATACTAGCGGGAGTGAGACCCAGTACTTC.

This chain joins TRBV19 and TRBJ2-2; possible D gene TRBD1, 5 bases. CDR1 and CDR2 (germline): LNHDA, SQIVND (reference sequence). CDR3 length equals 13 residues. V was cut by 8 bases and J by 1 base, with 8 bases left in between. CDR3 DNA: TGTGCCAGTTCCGGACAGAACACCGGGGAGCTGTTTTTT. The encoded protein is CASSGQNTGELFF.

The V gene is TRBV12-3 or TRBV12-4, the J gene TRBJ1-4; D remains unclear. There are 12 residues in the CDR3. V gave up 2 bases and J gave up 14 bases, with 12 bases separating them. The CDR3 protein is CASSLIGGGLFF. CDR3 nucleotides: TGTGCCAGCAGTTTAATCGGAGGAGGCCTGTTTTTT.

The J gene is TRBJ2-2, the V gene TRBV11-1; unclear D gene. CDR1 is SGHAT and CDR2 is FQDESV in the germline V gene (reference sequence). The CDR3 runs to 11 residues. The ends were cut back, 6 bases at V and 4 bases at J, with 3 bases in the middle. CDR3 region: CASSSTGELFF. The CDR3, as DNA: TGTGCCAGCAGTAGCACCGGGGAGCTGTTTTTT.

This clone was observed a handful of times. The rearrangement uses TRBV4-3 and TRBJ1-5, with TRBD1 as a possible D gene (6 bases). V was cut by 0 bases and J by 5 bases, with 17 bases left in between. The CDR3 is 17 amino acids. Germline-derived CDR1 and CDR2 are LGHNA and YSLEER. CDR3 region: CASSQDHHREGDQPQHF. The DNA for the CDR3 is TGCGCCAGCAGCCAAGATCACCACAGGGAGGGCGATCAGCCCCAGCATTTT.

V usage is TRBV4-3 and J usage is TRBJ1-2; 8 bases map to TRBD1. CDR3 length equals 15 residues. The germline V gene has CDR1 LGHNA and CDR2 YSLEER. V lost 4 bases, J lost 0 bases, and 4 bases stayed unmatched. The CDR3 DNA reads TGCGCCAGCAGCCCCGGGACAGGAACTAACTATGGCTACACCTTC. Amino acids: CASSPGTGTNYGYTF.

The CDR3 protein is CASSVDGSARYEQYF. The CDR3 DNA sequence: TGTGCCAGCAGCGTAGATGGTAGCGCGAGATACGAGCAGTACTTC. The chain recombines TRBV9 with TRBJ2-7; D possibly corresponds to TRBD2 (5 bases). With 0 bases removed from V and 4 bases from J, the gap between germline ends came to 14 bases. CDR3 length: 15 amino acids. Germline CDR1 reads SGDLS; CDR2 reads YYNGEE.

The chain carries TRBV27 and TRBJ1-2; no definite D call. Trimming stripped 2 bases from V and 6 bases from J, with 10 bases between. Germline V gene sequence: CDR1 MNHEY, CDR2 SMNVEV (reference sequence). The CDR3 extends over 13 amino acids. CDR3 DNA: TGTGCCAGCAGTTTAAGCTTTAAGAATGGCTACACCTTC. This sequence encodes CASSLSFKNGYTF.

The V call is TRBV9, the J call TRBJ2-2, with 7 bases lining up with TRBD2. Unmatched junction bases numbered 8, after V lost 0 bases and J lost 3 bases. The CDR3 totals 17 residues. Germline loops: CDR1 SGDLS, CDR2 YYNGEE. CDR3 in DNA: TGTGCCAGCAGCGTAGCAGTGACTAGCAGAGACACCGGGGAGCTGTTTTTT. Amino acids: CASSVAVTSRDTGELFF.

The gene calls are TRBV4-2 and TRBJ2-5; 8 bases map to TRBD2. The CDR3 loop spans 17 amino acids. Per germline, CDR1 LGHNA and CDR2 YNFKEQ. The V gene end was trimmed by 1 base and the J gene end by 1 base; junction bases not matched to a gene: 8. CDR3 loop: CASSQVTAGAPQETQYF. As DNA, the CDR3 is TGTGCCAGCAGCCAAGTAACAGCGGGGGCCCCCCAAGAGACCCAGTACTTC.

A few counts support this clone. The rearrangement uses TRBV19 and TRBJ2-2; D possibly corresponds to TRBD1 (6 bases). This CDR3 has 15 amino acids. Germline V gene lookup returns CDR1 LNHDA and CDR2 SQIVND (reference sequence). V lost 0 bases and J 2 bases, leaving 7 bases between the germline ends. The chain's CDR3 is CASSIEGQNTGELFF. In nucleotides, the CDR3 is TGTGCCAGTAGTATAGAGGGACAAAACACCGGGGAGCTGTTTTTT.